A selection of T cell receptor beta chains follows, all from one sample in a study of T cell responses to AZD1222 COVID-19 vaccine. Profiling relied on immunoSEQ multiplex PCR, and the TCRdb table lists in-frame clones only, not all of them. The table shows about 180,000 clones, with 88% occurring only once. This specimen was peripheral blood, taken on day 0 of AZD1222 vaccination. These receptors were collected from an adult in good health. Each CDR3 is given with its conserved first and last residue. A D gene is named only where the DNA matches it firmly. Only part of the rows carry a size: once, few, many, or a class if the clone is expanded.

j_call d_call clone_size v_call cdr3_aa cdr3_nt
TRBJ2-5 TRBD1 . TRBV7-6 CASSPSRAGGQYF TGTGCCAGCAGCCCCTCTCGCGCAGGGGGCCAGTACTTC
TRBJ2-7 . . TRBV16 CASSPNRGEQYF TGTGCCAGCAGCCCAAATAGGGGCGAGCAGTACTTC
TRBJ2-3 . . TRBV28 CASSPSADTQYF TGTGCCAGCAGTCCTAGTGCAGATACGCAGTATTTT
TRBJ2-7 . . TRBV5-5 CASSFGQGLSEQYF TGTGCCAGCAGCTTCGGGCAGGGGTTGAGCGAGCAGTACTTC
TRBJ2-5 . . TRBV19 CASSSSRQETQYF TGTGCCAGTAGTAGTAGCCGGCAAGAGACCCAGTACTTC
TRBJ1-5 TRBD1 . TRBV10-1 CASQDRVGQPQHF TGCGCCAGCCAGGACAGGGTCGGCCAGCCCCAGCATTTT
TRBJ2-2 TRBD2 . TRBV9 CASSVTPRGVAGGGNTGELFF TGTGCCAGCAGCGTAACCCCCCGAGGGGTAGCGGGGGGCGGGAACACCGGGGAGCTGTTTTTT
TRBJ2-3 . . TRBV7-2 CASSKWTNSTDTQYF TGTGCCAGCAGCAAATGGACTAACAGCACAGATACGCAGTATTTT
TRBJ2-7 . . TRBV24-1 CATSDRMNEQYF TGTGCCACCAGTGACCGCATGAACGAGCAGTACTTC
TRBJ1-6 TRBD1 . TRBV5-1 CASSLAGTGPRRPLHF TGCGCCAGCAGCTTGGCCGGGACAGGCCCCCGCAGACCCCTCCACTTT
TRBJ2-3 . . TRBV2 CATTRALDTQYF TGTGCCACTACTCGGGCCCTAGATACGCAGTATTTT
TRBJ2-3 . . TRBV29-1 CSVARNTQYF TGCAGCGTTGCCCGAAATACGCAGTATTTT
TRBJ1-4 . . TRBV5-6 CASSRAAESLTNEKLFF TGTGCCAGCAGCCGCGCGGCCGAGTCTCTAACTAATGAAAAACTGTTTTTT
TRBJ2-5 TRBD2 . TRBV19 CASNPSGGGETQYF TGTGCCAGTAACCCTAGCGGGGGAGGAGAGACCCAGTACTTC
TRBJ2-5 . . TRBV28 CASSFRDIQETQYF TGTGCCAGCAGTTTCAGGGACATTCAAGAGACCCAGTACTTC
TRBJ2-2 . once TRBV4-1 CASNLGRGAGELFF TGCGCCAGCAACTTAGGGCGGGGAGCCGGGGAGCTGTTTTTT
TRBJ2-1 . once TRBV7-9 CASSPPQDSYNEQFF TGTGCCAGCAGCCCTCCTCAAGACTCCTACAATGAGCAGTTCTTC
TRBJ1-2 TRBD1 once TRBV11-2 CASSLDGTVGGYTF TGTGCCAGCAGCCTAGACGGGACAGTGGGAGGCTACACCTTC
TRBJ1-5 TRBD1 . TRBV12-3/TRBV12-4 CASSWQGEQPQHF TGTGCCAGCAGCTGGCAGGGGGAGCAGCCCCAGCATTTT
TRBJ1-1 . . TRBV11-3 CASSLSRMNTEAFF TGTGCCAGCAGCTTATCGAGGATGAACACTGAAGCTTTCTTT
TRBJ2-5 . . TRBV7-2 CASSWQPGSRETQYF TGTGCCAGCAGCTGGCAGCCCGGGAGCCGGGAGACCCAGTACTTC
TRBJ1-1 . . TRBV6-5 CASSPRTTLNTEAFF TGTGCCAGCAGCCCCCGGACAACGTTGAACACTGAAGCTTTCTTT
TRBJ2-7 . . TRBV19 CASSIMAGEVYEQYF TGTGCCAGTAGTATAATGGCTGGGGAGGTTTACGAGCAGTACTTC
TRBJ1-1 . . TRBV9 CASSVGGDGMNTEAFF TGTGCCAGCAGCGTAGGAGGGGACGGGATGAACACTGAAGCTTTCTTT
TRBJ2-2 TRBD2 . TRBV27 CASSPGLAGGPTGELFF TGTGCCAGCAGTCCGGGACTAGCGGGAGGGCCGACCGGGGAGCTGTTTTTT
TRBJ1-2 . . TRBV28 CASSLRSGSGYTF TGTGCCAGCAGTTTAAGGTCAGGGAGTGGCTACACCTTC
TRBJ2-5 . . TRBV21-1 CASSKTGWTFVQETQYF TGTGCCAGCAGCAAAACCGGTTGGACTTTTGTCCAAGAGACCCAGTACTTC
TRBJ2-2 . . TRBV28 CASSLETLGGITRTGELFF TGTGCCAGCAGTTTAGAGACACTCGGAGGGATCACTCGAACCGGGGAGCTGTTTTTT
TRBJ1-5 . . TRBV6-5 CASRTNQPQHF TGTGCCAGCAGGACTAATCAGCCCCAGCATTTT
TRBJ2-1 . . TRBV18 CASSPPSGRDGYNEQFF TGTGCCAGCTCACCACCTTCCGGGAGAGATGGATACAATGAGCAGTTCTTC
TRBJ2-3 . . TRBV7-6 CASSLGMDTQYF TGTGCCAGCAGCTTAGGGATGGATACGCAGTATTTT
TRBJ2-3 . . TRBV2 CASRIAFTDTQYF TGTGCCAGCAGGATAGCTTTCACAGATACGCAGTATTTT
TRBJ2-3 . . TRBV6-5 CASTRNAVADTQYF TGTGCCAGCACCCGCAATGCGGTCGCAGATACGCAGTATTTT
TRBJ2-7 . . TRBV18 CASCGPSYEQYF TGTGCCAGCTGCGGACCCTCCTACGAGCAGTACTTC
TRBJ1-2 TRBD1 few TRBV28 CASSSTGTGYTF TGTGCCAGCAGTTCGACAGGGACTGGCTACACCTTC
TRBJ2-1 . . TRBV29-1 CSGDGLTNEQFF TGCAGCGGCGATGGTCTAACTAATGAGCAGTTCTTC
TRBJ1-5 . . TRBV30 CAWSGAPSTQHF TGTGCCTGGAGTGGTGCCCCCTCCACCCAGCATTTT
TRBJ1-5 TRBD1 . TRBV18 CASSLQGRDQPQHF TGTGCCAGCTCATTACAGGGGAGGGATCAGCCCCAGCATTTT
TRBJ2-2 TRBD1 . TRBV3-1/TRBV3-2 CASTDRGLGGELFF TGTGCCAGCACCGACAGGGGGCTCGGCGGGGAGCTGTTTTTT
TRBJ2-1 TRBD2 . TRBV7-8 CASSTGLAGTYNEQFF TGTGCCAGCAGCACCGGACTAGCGGGGACCTACAATGAGCAGTTCTTC
TRBJ1-6 TRBD1 . TRBV7-8 CASSSGQANSPLHF TGTGCCAGCAGCTCGGGACAGGCTAATTCACCCCTCCACTTT
TRBJ2-7 TRBD2 . TRBV2 CASSGGRGVSYEQYF TGTGCCAGCAGTGGAGGGAGGGGTGTCTCCTACGAGCAGTACTTC
TRBJ2-7 TRBD2 few TRBV27 CASSFSGDSYEQYF TGTGCCAGCAGTTTTAGCGGGGACTCCTACGAGCAGTACTTC
TRBJ1-5 . . TRBV6-5 CASSYWDTDQPQHF TGTGCCAGCAGTTACTGGGACACCGATCAGCCCCAGCATTTT
TRBJ1-2 . . TRBV12-3/TRBV12-4 CASSKLPSYGYTF TGTGCCAGCAGCAAACTTCCATCCTATGGCTACACCTTC
TRBJ2-5 . . TRBV4-2 CASRHQETQYF TGTGCCAGCAGGCACCAAGAGACCCAGTACTTC
TRBJ1-5 . . TRBV21-1 CARSGTVNQPQHF TGTGCCAGGAGTGGGACGGTCAATCAGCCCCAGCATTTT
TRBJ2-7 TRBD2 . TRBV11-2 CASSTLSGGTPYEQYF TGTGCCAGCAGCACACTTAGCGGGGGGACCCCCTACGAGCAGTACTTC
TRBJ2-2 . once TRBV5-6 CASSPGPSNTGELFF TGTGCCAGCAGCCCGGGGCCCAGCAACACCGGGGAGCTGTTTTTT
TRBJ1-1 TRBD1 few TRBV19 CASRPGTVGNTEAFF TGTGCCAGTAGACCCGGGACAGTGGGGAACACTGAAGCTTTCTTT